Shown below are 10 T cell receptor beta chains from a single sample sequenced in a study of control samples from healthy donors and cancer patients (dated by TCRdb to 2018 to 2020). The method behind the library was the immunoSEQ multiplex PCR assay. TCRdb stores this immuneACCESS table with in-frame sequences only. Part of the clones is absent; in the studies checked, under half of the shortfall reflects unresolved V genes, and no reason is known for the rest. A total of roughly 20,000 clones appear in this sample, around four fifths of them only once. The leading ten clones occupy approximately 25% of the sample. Sequencing was performed on PBMCs. Source of these receptors: a man in his sixties with colorectal cancer.

Note on this clone: Other DNA sequences in this sample translate to the same CDR3. The chain links TRBV7-2 to TRBJ1-3; D gene ambiguous. This CDR3 spans 12 amino acids. Germline-derived CDR1 and CDR2 are SGHTA and FQGNSA. V dropped 2 bases and J dropped 4 bases, with 3 bases sitting between them. CDR3 loop: CASSLQGNTIYF. The CDR3 region has the DNA TGTGCCAGCAGCTTACAAGGAAACACCATATATTTT.

The chain combines TRBV15 with TRBJ2-1; possibly TRBD1 or TRBD2 for D (6 bases each). The CDR3 runs 14 residues. Germline CDR1 LNHNV, CDR2 YYDKDF (reference sequence). Trimming stripped 0 bases from V and 7 bases from J, with 10 bases between. CDR3 coding DNA: TGTGCCACCAGCAGAGATCCGGGGGCAAATGAGCAGTTCTTC. Encoded protein: CATSRDPGANEQFF.

With respect to this clone: One junction end does not reproduce the germline sequence, and a read error may be involved. The rearrangement links TRBV24-1 to TRBJ2-3; D is ambiguous. CDR1 KGHDR and CDR2 SFDVKD come from the germline V gene. There are 11 residues in the CDR3. Here the CDR3 reads CASTDGWLHYF. In DNA form, the CDR3 reads TGTGCCTCCACTGATGGTTGGCTGCACTACTTT.

The chain is built from TRBV7-9 and TRBJ1-4; the D is unclear. CDR1 SEHNR and CDR2 FQNEAQ come from the germline V gene (reference sequence). The CDR3 has 18 amino acids. V lost 2 bases and J lost 0, with 16 bases in between. CDR3 loop: CASSLLQSSITTNEKLFF. The CDR3 DNA reads as TGTGCCAGCAGCTTACTACAGTCTAGTATTACAACTAATGAAAAACTGTTTTTT.

This chain uses TRBV10-3 with TRBJ2-7, with D tentatively TRBD1 or TRBD2 (6 bases each). The germline gives CDR1 ENHRY, CDR2 SYGVKD. V lost 5 bases and J 7 bases, leaving 9 bases between the germline ends. The CDR3 has 11 residues. CDR3 DNA sequence: TGTGCCATCAGTCAGGGGAGGGAGCAGTACGTC. Its translation is CAISQGREQYV.

This clone came up once. V is TRBV29-1 and J is TRBJ2-7; D possibly corresponds to TRBD1 (5 bases). Between the trimmed V and J ends, which lost 4 bases and 6 bases, there was a span of 10 bases. The CDR3 spans 11 residues. Germline V gene data show CDR1 as SQVTM and CDR2 as ANQGSEA. The CDR3 loop reads CSVVVDTEQYV. CDR3 bases: TGCAGCGTTGTAGTGGACACCGAGCAGTACGTC.

The rearrangement links TRBV6-2 or TRBV6-3 to TRBJ1-1; D unclear. Trimming took off 0 bases at V and 6 bases at J, with 2 bases between the two ends. Germline V CDR1 and CDR2: MNHEY, SVGEGT. The CDR3 length is 11 residues. The CDR3 is CASSYSAEAFF. CDR3 bases: TGTGCCAGCAGTTACTCCGCTGAAGCTTTCTTT.

The chain carries TRBV3-1 (or the pseudogene TRBV3-2) and TRBJ2-3; TRBD2 matches at 8 bases. Germline assignment: CDR1 LGHDT and CDR2 YNNKEL (reference sequence). After removal of 0 bases from V and 6 bases from J, the junction contained 11 bases not matched to a gene. This CDR3 is 17 amino acids long. CDR3 residues: CASSQEGLGGASDTQYF. For the CDR3, the DNA is TGTGCCAGCAGCCAAGAGGGCCTCGGGGGGGCATCCGATACGCAGTATTTT.

The rearrangement links TRBV4-3 to TRBJ2-5; 7 nucleotides agree with TRBD1. Per the germline V gene, CDR1 is LGHNA and CDR2 is YSLEER. The CDR3 has 13 amino acids. Trimming cost V 4 bases and J 7 bases; bases outside gene matches: 6. The CDR3 DNA sequence: TGCGCCAGCAGCCTTGACAGGGAAGGGACCCAGTACTTC. Its protein is CASSLDREGTQYF.

The rearrangement uses TRBV4-3 and TRBJ1-2; D is possibly TRBD1 (5 bases). Trimming took off 2 bases at V and 5 bases at J, with 12 bases between the two ends. This CDR3 is 14 amino acids long. Germline values: CDR1 LGHNA, CDR2 YSLEER. This CDR3 is CASSQSYGGYGYTF. Written as DNA, the CDR3 is TGCGCCAGCAGCCAATCTTACGGGGGGTATGGCTACACCTTC.